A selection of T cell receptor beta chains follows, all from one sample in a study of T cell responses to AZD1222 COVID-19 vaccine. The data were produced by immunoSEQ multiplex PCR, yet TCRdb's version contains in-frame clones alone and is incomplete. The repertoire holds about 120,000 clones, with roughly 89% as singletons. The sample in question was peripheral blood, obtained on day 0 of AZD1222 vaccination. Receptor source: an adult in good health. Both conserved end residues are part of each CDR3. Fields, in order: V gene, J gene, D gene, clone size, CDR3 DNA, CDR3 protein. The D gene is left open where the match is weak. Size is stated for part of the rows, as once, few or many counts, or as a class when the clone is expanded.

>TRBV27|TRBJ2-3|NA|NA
TGTGCCAGCGGTTATCAGAGCACAGATACGCAGTATTTT
CASGYQSTDTQYF
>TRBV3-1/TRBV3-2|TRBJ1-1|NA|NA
TGTGCCAGCAGCCTCGGAGCCATCACTGAAGCTTTCTTT
CASSLGAITEAFF
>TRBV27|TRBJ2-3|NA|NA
TGTGCCAGCAGTCCCGCCCTGGGCACAGATACGCAGTATTTT
CASSPALGTDTQYF
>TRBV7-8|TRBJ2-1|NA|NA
TGTGCCAGCAGCTATACTTTGATATGGCCCTACAATGAGCAGTTCTTC
CASSYTLIWPYNEQFF
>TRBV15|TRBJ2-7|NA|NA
TGTGCCACCAGCAGCTTCTTCGGGTACGAGCAGTACTTC
CATSSFFGYEQYF
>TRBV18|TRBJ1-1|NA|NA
TGTGCCAGCTCACCACCGGGGACCCAGAGGAAGAACACTGAAGCTTTCTTT
CASSPPGTQRKNTEAFF
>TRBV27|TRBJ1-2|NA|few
TGTGCCAGCAGTTTAATGTTCCCCAGGGAGCATAACTATGGCTACACCTTC
CASSLMFPREHNYGYTF
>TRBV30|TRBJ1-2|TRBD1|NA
TGTGCCTGGACCGGAGGGGGACAGGGGCTTACCTATGGCTACACCTTC
CAWTGGGQGLTYGYTF
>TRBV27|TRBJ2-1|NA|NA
TGTGCCAGCAGCTTCCGGGACCTTCCCTACAATGAGCAGTTCTTC
CASSFRDLPYNEQFF
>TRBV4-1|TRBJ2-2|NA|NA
TGCGCCAGCAGCCCCACGGGACTTTCAACCGGGGAGCTGTTTTTT
CASSPTGLSTGELFF
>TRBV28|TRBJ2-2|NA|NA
TGTGCCAGCAGCCTGGGAGGGGGGTTCACCGGGGAGCTGTTTTTT
CASSLGGGFTGELFF
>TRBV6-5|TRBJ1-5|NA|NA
TGTGCCAGCACCCAAGGGGGGGGGATCGGCCAGCCCCAGCATTTT
CASTQGGGIGQPQHF
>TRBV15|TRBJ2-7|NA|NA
TGTGCCACCAGCATTTGGCAGGGAAATTACGAGCAGTACTTC
CATSIWQGNYEQYF
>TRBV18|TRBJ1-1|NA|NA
TGTGCCAGCTCACCAATTGACAGTTTTGGCACTGAAGCTTTCTTT
CASSPIDSFGTEAFF
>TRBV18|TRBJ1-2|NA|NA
TGTGCCAGCTCACCCAGGGAGTCAAACTATGGCTACACCTTC
CASSPRESNYGYTF
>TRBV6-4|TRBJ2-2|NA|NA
TGTGCCAGCAGTCCTCTACCGAACACCGGGGAGCTGTTTTTT
CASSPLPNTGELFF
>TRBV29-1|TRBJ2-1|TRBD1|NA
TGCAGCGTTGACCCCCAGGGGGCCTATGAGCAGTTCTTC
CSVDPQGAYEQFF
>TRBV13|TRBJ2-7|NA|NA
TGTGCCAGCAGCTTCGGAACGAACCCCAATCTACAGTACTTC
CASSFGTNPNLQYF
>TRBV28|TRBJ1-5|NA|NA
TGTGCCAGCAGTTTCACGACTAATCAGCCCCAGCATTTT
CASSFTTNQPQHF
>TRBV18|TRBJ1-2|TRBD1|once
TGTGCCAGCTCACCACCAGGACAGGGGGGCTATGGCTACACCTTC
CASSPPGQGGYGYTF
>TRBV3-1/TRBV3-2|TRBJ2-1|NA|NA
TGTGCCAGCAGCCGGAATGCGGAATACAATGAGCAGTTCTTC
CASSRNAEYNEQFF
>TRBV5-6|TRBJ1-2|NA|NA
TGTGCCAGCAGCTCCTCCAGGGCGCGGGGCTACACCTTC
CASSSSRARGYTF